Listed below are T cell receptor beta chains from one sample, sequenced in a study of immune heterogeneity within non-small cell lung tumors. In TCRdb, the multiplex PCR reads were re-called with MiXCR into one record per CDR3 protein. This table holds roughly 7,200 distinct CDR3 sequences, under 25% found once. The sequencing input was lung tumor tissue. The receptors come from a man aged 60-69 years with non-small cell lung cancer. Both conserved end residues are part of each CDR3. D genes are given only for firm matches. Clone size is given for some rows only: seen once, a few or many times, or a class if the clone is expanded.

abundance,v_gene,j_gene,d_gene,len,CDR3aa,CDR3nt
medium-sized,TRBV5-1,TRBJ2-7,-,14,CASSPLRDNYEQYF,TGCGCCAGCAGCCCACTTCGGGACAACTACGAGCAGTACTTC
many,TRBV7-9,TRBJ2-7,-,13,CASSYDNSYEQYF,TGTGCCAGCAGCTATGACAACTCCTACGAGCAGTACTTC
many,TRBV6-1,TRBJ2-4,-,16,CASSYGGEGAKNIQYF,TGTGCCAGCAGTTACGGCGGAGAAGGGGCCAAAAACATTCAGTACTTC
many,TRBV3-1,TRBJ1-2,-,13,CASSQRQEYGYTF,TGTGCCAGCAGCCAACGACAGGAGTATGGCTACACCTTC
large,TRBV6-2/TRBV6-3,TRBJ2-7,-,15,CASSYRPGSYYEQYF,TGTGCCAGCAGTTATCGTCCAGGGTCATACTACGAGCAGTACTTC
-,TRBV6-1,TRBJ2-7,-,11,CAPRGAREQYF,TGTGCCCCTCGGGGGGCGAGAGAGCAGTACTTC
many,TRBV24-1,TRBJ2-3,TRBD1,18,CATSDPTTGWILGDTQYF,TGTGCCACCAGTGATCCTACGACAGGGTGGATCCTTGGAGATACGCAGTATTTT
-,TRBV5-5,TRBJ2-3,-,19,CSSSLGLVWGPRVSDTQYF,TGTTCCAGCAGCTTGGGACTTGTGTGGGGACCCCGTGTTTCGGATACGCAGTATTTT
many,TRBV7-9,TRBJ2-1,TRBD2,16,CASSPTSERTYNEQFF,TGTGCCAGCAGCCCAACTAGCGAACGAACCTACAATGAGCAGTTCTTC
medium-sized,TRBV7-8,TRBJ1-2,TRBD1,13,CASSPVRGLGYTF,TGTGCCAGCAGCCCGGTGAGGGGGCTTGGCTACACCTTC
many,TRBV6-4,TRBJ2-3,-,13,CASSGGSTDTQYF,TGTGCCAGCAGTGGCGGGAGCACAGATACGCAGTATTTT
medium-sized,TRBV6-1,TRBJ2-7,-,11,CASSYGREQYF,TGTGCCAGCAGTTACGGAAGGGAGCAGTACTTC
medium-sized,TRBV9,TRBJ2-3,-,14,CASSVFPSTDTQYF,TGTGCCAGCAGCGTTTTTCCCAGCACAGATACGCAGTATTTT
-,TRBV5-1,TRBJ2-5,-,16,CASSLVVDRTSGTQYF,TGCGCCAGCAGCTTGGTGGTTGACAGGACGTCTGGGACCCAGTACTTC
-,TRBV7-9,TRBJ2-7,-,12,CASSHDSYEQYF,TGTGCCAGCAGCCACGACAGTTACGAGCAGTACTTC
medium-sized,TRBV28,TRBJ2-2,-,12,CASSLTDGELFF,TGTGCCAGCAGTTTGACAGACGGGGAGCTGTTTTTT
medium-sized,TRBV28,TRBJ2-7,-,14,CASSLRGGGYEQYF,TGTGCCAGCAGTTTAAGAGGGGGGGGATACGAGCAGTACTTC
-,TRBV7-2,TRBJ1-3,-,17,CASSFYTTRTAGNTLYF,TGTGCCAGCAGCTTCTACACTACGAGGACAGCAGGAAACACGTTATATTTT
medium-sized,TRBV7-8,TRBJ2-7,-,14,CASALRLVSNEQYF,TGTGCCAGCGCCCTAAGATTAGTCTCAAACGAGCAGTACTTC
medium-sized,TRBV6-5,TRBJ2-7,-,15,CASSYSGQHSYEQYF,TGTGCCAGCAGTTACTCGGGGCAGCACTCCTACGAGCAGTACTTC